This T cell receptor beta chain was identified during a study of T cells expressing NK-cell markers (dated by TCRdb to 2020 to 2021). For context, the study as a whole: In sorted CD3+CD56+NKG2C+, CD3+CD56+NKG2C- and CD3+CD56-NKG2C+ T-cell subsets from several donors, TCR beta-chain repertoires were profiled. Sequencing of the libraries produced 2 x 150 bp reads on Illumina HiSeq 2000/2500, MiSeq or NextSeq. Among the eight sequenced donors, only one was HCMV-seronegative, while the other seven were HCMV-seropositive. The study sequenced eight donors, all healthy volunteers chosen at random: three men and five women.

A note on this clonotype: No cognate antigen has been identified for it.

Reads for this sample came from an Illumina HiSeq 2000. TCR beta cDNA libraries were prepared using 5'RACE template switching, which introduced a universal primer site and unique molecular identifiers. Synthesis of cDNA was primed from the TCR beta constant segment and was followed by two consecutive PCR amplification steps. In the paper's pipeline: Reads were demultiplexed and grouped by UMI with MIGEC, and clonotypes were assembled and quantified with MiTCR. To exclude erroneous sequences, any TCR cDNA sequence not supported by at least two reads was discarded. The tcR package was used for downstream repertoire analysis, and clonotypes were matched across fractions by CDR3 nucleotide sequence plus V segment. VDJmatch was used to annotate antigen specificity against VDJdb, with one amino acid substitution in CDR3 allowed. TCRdb reprocessed the reads, reporting each CDR3 protein sequence once and no DNA. The V and J calls shown here were made by TCRdb, not taken from the authors' results. This sample's listing comprises 250,000 to 300,000 distinct CDR3 sequences. The ten largest clones add up to 0.3% to 0.45% of the sample.

Study-level results and caveats: Whether the expanded NKG2C-expressing T cell clones were specific for HCMV antigens remained unclear. For six donors, the dominant CD3+CD56+NKG2C+ clonotypes were among the top 10 CD8+ clonotypes and accounted for about 1.0-7.5% of CD8+ T cells. Those dominant clonotypes were again the most abundant among CD3+CD56-NKG2C+ cells in four donors, at about 28.3-60.1%.

A commercial ELISA kit detecting HCMV-specific IgG in serum was used to determine HCMV serostatus. Peripheral blood mononuclear cells were isolated from blood by Ficoll density gradient centrifugation. In the germline V gene (reference sequence), CDR1 corresponds to LNHDA and CDR2 to SQIVND. The CDR3 spans 17 residues, from the cysteine through the phenylalanine. Nucleotide data are not available. The receptor comes from a man younger than 35 in good health. Donor details come from another sample of the same person, matched by shared clones. Sequenced: blood T cells: a sorted CD56 or NKG2C T cell subset, CD4+ or CD8+ T cells, or bulk PBMC T cells (not recorded which). This sequence uses TRBV19 and TRBJ2-2; checking the TCRdb D call of TRBD2 is not possible without DNA. The CDR3 here reads CASSRTRTSLNTGELFF.